This TCR beta chain was found in a study of blood T cell repertoires in COVID-19. Study at large: The cDNA or gDNA used as material had been derived from T cells, B-cell-depleted T cells, or PBMCs.

The CDR3 contains 16 residues. The V gene's germline CDR1 is SNHLY and CDR2 FYNNEI. The V end lost 4 bases, the J end lost 5 bases, and 20 bases lay between the germline ends. Cohorts were based on clinical histories the participants reported. As handled by the study authors: Estimates of nucleated cell counts were drawn from the amplification of reference gene primers. Using immunoSEQ multiplex PCR, the repertoire was profiled, and TCRdb retains in-frame clones only, with some absent. V, J and clone size are those of that table, while D and trimming were read from the DNA. Altogether about 160,000 clones are present, roughly 84% being singletons, with the ten largest covering 15% to 20%.

Specimen: PBMCs or T cells enriched from blood (not recorded which). The receptor comes from a man between 60 and 75 years old who had recovered from COVID-19. The gene calls are TRBV2 and TRBJ2-5; TRBD1 might be the D (6 bases). The CDR3 protein is CASSGWLGAGSETQYF. In nucleotides, the CDR3 is TGTGCCAGCAGTGGGTGGCTGGGGGCTGGCAGTGAGACCCAGTACTTC.